This TCR beta chain is from a study of cytomegalovirus exposure and HLA in healthy donors. The CDR3 loop spans 15 amino acids. V was clipped by 2 bases and J by 8 bases; unmatched bases: 5. CDR1 is MNHEY and CDR2 is SVGAGI in the germline V gene. TCRdb's table, derived via immunoSEQ multiplex PCR, lists solely in-frame clones and lacks some. The sample shows 65,000 to 80,000 clones, about 94% of them seen only once. The sequence came from a young woman in good health and CMV-seronegative. The chain couples TRBV6-5 to TRBJ2-1; TRBD1 matches at 11 bases. The specimen sequenced was PBMCs. The CDR3 DNA reads TGTGCCAGCAGTTACGCAGGACAGGGGGCGTATGAGCAGTTCTTC. It specifies CASSYAGQGAYEQFF.